This T cell receptor beta chain is drawn from a study of shared clonotypes between healthy human individuals. For the study at large: For every donor, three CD4 naive, three CD4 memory, two CD8 naive and one CD8 memory plates were used.

The protocol was immunoSEQ multiplex PCR, while the TCRdb copy is restricted to in-frame clones and leaves out a portion. The table records some 2.1 million clones, 95% of them present only once. The CD4+ fraction was divided into a CD45RA+ naive subset and a CD45RA-negative memory subset. The sequenced material came from naive CD4+ T cells sorted from blood. Subset defined: CD45RA+ positively selected. The TCR originated in a man between 18 and 35 years old in good health.

This CDR3 reads CASSLSGSIGELFF. The CDR3, as DNA: TGTGCCAGCAGCTTATCCGGATCGATAGGGGAGCTGTTTTTT. The gene calls are TRBV11-3 and TRBJ2-2; no definite D call. This CDR3 is built from 14 residues. Between the trimmed V and J ends, which lost 2 bases and 8 bases, there was a span of 12 bases. Per germline, CDR1 SGHNT and CDR2 YENEEA.